Listed below are T cell receptor beta chains from one sample, sequenced in a study of OX40 agonist ivuxolimab in advanced cancers. The protocol was immunoSEQ multiplex PCR, while the TCRdb copy is restricted to in-frame clones and leaves out a portion. The sample has around 67,000 clones, 90% to 95% seen once. The sample consisted of CD4+ or CD8+ T cells sorted from blood, taken in a trial of the OX40 agonist ivuxolimab. Receptor source: an adult with an advanced solid tumor such as melanoma, head and neck, liver or kidney cancer. Both conserved end residues are part of each CDR3. Fields, in order: D gene, V gene, clone size, J gene, CDR3 DNA, CDR3 protein. The D gene is left open where the match is weak. Size values are once, few and many counts, or a class for expanded clones, and some rows have none.

D gene: -
V gene: TRBV13
clone size: -
J gene: TRBJ2-1
CDR3 DNA: TGTGCCAGCAGCCCAGACAGGAGCTCCTACAATGAGCAGTTCTTC
CDR3 protein: CASSPDRSSYNEQFF

D gene: -
V gene: TRBV10-3
clone size: -
J gene: TRBJ1-2
CDR3 DNA: TGTGCCATCAGTGAGTCGGGTGATGGCTACACCTTC
CDR3 protein: CAISESGDGYTF

D gene: -
V gene: TRBV27
clone size: -
J gene: TRBJ1-2
CDR3 DNA: TGTGCCAGCAGTTTATCGCGGGAGCACTATGGCTACACCTTC
CDR3 protein: CASSLSREHYGYTF

D gene: -
V gene: TRBV6-5
clone size: -
J gene: TRBJ2-7
CDR3 DNA: TGTGCCAGCACTGCGGCGTACGAGCAGTACTTC
CDR3 protein: CASTAAYEQYF

D gene: TRBD2
V gene: TRBV18
clone size: -
J gene: TRBJ2-3
CDR3 DNA: TGTGCCAGCTCACCACTGAGACCGGGACTAGCGGGGGGGTATACGCAGTATTTT
CDR3 protein: CASSPLRPGLAGGYTQYF

D gene: -
V gene: TRBV18
clone size: few
J gene: TRBJ1-4
CDR3 DNA: TGTGCCAGCTCGCCACAGGCAACTAATGAAAAACTGTTTTTT
CDR3 protein: CASSPQATNEKLFF

D gene: -
V gene: TRBV7-2
clone size: -
J gene: TRBJ2-5
CDR3 DNA: TGTGCCAGCAGCTCCGGGACCGAAGAGACCCAGTACTTC
CDR3 protein: CASSSGTEETQYF

D gene: TRBD1
V gene: TRBV5-4
clone size: -
J gene: TRBJ2-5
CDR3 DNA: TGTGCCAGCAGCCGGGACAGGGGACAAGAGACCCAGTACTTC
CDR3 protein: CASSRDRGQETQYF

D gene: TRBD1
V gene: TRBV15
clone size: -
J gene: TRBJ1-3
CDR3 DNA: TGTGCCACCAGCAGGGGGGGACAGGGTGAAAACACCATATATTTT
CDR3 protein: CATSRGGQGENTIYF

D gene: TRBD1
V gene: TRBV6-5
clone size: -
J gene: TRBJ2-7
CDR3 DNA: TGTGCCAGCAGGGGGACAGGGGACTACGAGCAGTACTTC
CDR3 protein: CASRGTGDYEQYF

D gene: -
V gene: TRBV19
clone size: -
J gene: TRBJ1-2
CDR3 DNA: TGTGCCAGTAGTACTTCAGGCCCAATCTATGGCTACACCTTC
CDR3 protein: CASSTSGPIYGYTF

D gene: -
V gene: TRBV11-3
clone size: -
J gene: TRBJ2-7
CDR3 DNA: TGTGCCAGCAGCTTGGGAGGTGACCTTTCCTACGAGCAGTACTTC
CDR3 protein: CASSLGGDLSYEQYF

D gene: TRBD1
V gene: TRBV2
clone size: -
J gene: TRBJ1-2
CDR3 DNA: TGTGCCAGCAGATTAAGGACAGGGCTGGACTATGGCTACACCTTC
CDR3 protein: CASRLRTGLDYGYTF

D gene: -
V gene: TRBV19
clone size: -
J gene: TRBJ2-7
CDR3 DNA: TGTGCCAGTAGTATAAGGGACGGTAGCTCCTACGAGCAGTACTTC
CDR3 protein: CASSIRDGSSYEQYF

D gene: -
V gene: TRBV5-4
clone size: -
J gene: TRBJ2-1
CDR3 DNA: TGTGCCAGCAGCTTAGGGGGGCGCAATGAGCAGTTCTTC
CDR3 protein: CASSLGGRNEQFF

D gene: -
V gene: TRBV30
clone size: -
J gene: TRBJ2-1
CDR3 DNA: TGTGCCTGGACGGGATATGACAATGAGCAGTTCTTC
CDR3 protein: CAWTGYDNEQFF

D gene: -
V gene: TRBV6-1
clone size: -
J gene: TRBJ2-2
CDR3 DNA: TGTGCCAGCAGGCGGGCGCATCAAATGGCCGGGGAGCTGTTTTTT
CDR3 protein: CASRRAHQMAGELFF

D gene: -
V gene: TRBV6-6
clone size: few
J gene: TRBJ1-2
CDR3 DNA: TGTGCCAGCAGTAGGGCCTATGGCTACACCTTC
CDR3 protein: CASSRAYGYTF

D gene: TRBD1
V gene: TRBV29-1
clone size: -
J gene: TRBJ2-7
CDR3 DNA: TGCAGCGTTTCGACAGGGTCGTATACCTACGAGCAGTACTTC
CDR3 protein: CSVSTGSYTYEQYF

D gene: TRBD1
V gene: TRBV28
clone size: -
J gene: TRBJ2-7
CDR3 DNA: TGTGCCAGCAAATGGGGGGGGACAGGGGTCTACGAGCAGTACTTC
CDR3 protein: CASKWGGTGVYEQYF

D gene: TRBD2
V gene: TRBV28
clone size: -
J gene: TRBJ2-7
CDR3 DNA: TGTGCCAGCAGTGTCCTAGCGGGAGTCGGCGAGCAGTACTTC
CDR3 protein: CASSVLAGVGEQYF

D gene: -
V gene: TRBV28
clone size: -
J gene: TRBJ2-7
CDR3 DNA: TGTGCCAGCAGCCCGGTGGACCGCGAGTTGTTTAGCGAGCAGTACTTC
CDR3 protein: CASSPVDRELFSEQYF

D gene: TRBD1
V gene: TRBV10-3
clone size: -
J gene: TRBJ2-7
CDR3 DNA: TGTGCCACGGGACAGGGGAGTTACGAGCAGTACTTC
CDR3 protein: CATGQGSYEQYF

D gene: -
V gene: TRBV11-2
clone size: -
J gene: TRBJ1-1
CDR3 DNA: TGTGCCAGCAGCTTATATCGTGGGGGGACAGCTTTCTTT
CDR3 protein: CASSLYRGGTAFF

D gene: TRBD2
V gene: TRBV7-3
clone size: -
J gene: TRBJ2-3
CDR3 DNA: TGTGCCAGCAGCTCCCTAGCGGGGGGGAGTGCAGATACGCAGTATTTT
CDR3 protein: CASSSLAGGSADTQYF

D gene: -
V gene: TRBV4-1
clone size: -
J gene: TRBJ2-7
CDR3 DNA: TGCGCCAGCAGCCGGCCGGGGCGGGCCATCTACGAGCAGTACTTC
CDR3 protein: CASSRPGRAIYEQYF

D gene: -
V gene: TRBV4-3
clone size: -
J gene: TRBJ2-5
CDR3 DNA: TGCGCCAGCAGCCGAACCCGGGCCCCCACGGAGACCCAGTACTTC
CDR3 protein: CASSRTRAPTETQYF

D gene: TRBD1
V gene: TRBV19
clone size: -
J gene: TRBJ2-2
CDR3 DNA: TGTGCCAGTAGTCCCGGACAGGGACAGGGCACCGGGGAGCTGTTTTTT
CDR3 protein: CASSPGQGQGTGELFF